This T cell receptor (beta chain) was identified in a study of cytomegalovirus exposure and HLA in healthy donors. The PCR ran on 60 Vbeta and 13 Jbeta primers. Method: immunoSEQ multiplex PCR; TCRdb's copy keeps in-frame clones and lacks some. There are some 170,000 clones in the sample; 77% occur only once, and 1.5% to 2% lies in the top ten. Findings of the study overall: Later analysis identified about 18,000 TCR beta sequences associated with HLA alleles, using a false discovery rate threshold of 0.05. When a later analysis compared HLA-associated TCR beta chains with equally common others, the HLA-associated chains turned out to be more clonally expanded and to have lower generation probabilities.

The CDR3 is 16 residues long. Germline CDR1 SGHAT, CDR2 FQNNGV. Trimming took 6 bases from V and 8 from J, leaving 25 bases between them. Notes on this clone: The antigen is not known.

The sequencing sample was made of PBMCs. This rearrangement joins TRBV11-2 to TRBJ1-1, with a tentative D call TRBD1 (6 bases). The clonotype was recovered from a woman between 25 and 40 years old in good health and CMV-seronegative. The CDR3 region has the DNA TGTGCCAGCAGTCGTACCTCCGGGACATGGGGCAGAGAAGCTTTCTTT. Translating gives CASSRTSGTWGREAFF.